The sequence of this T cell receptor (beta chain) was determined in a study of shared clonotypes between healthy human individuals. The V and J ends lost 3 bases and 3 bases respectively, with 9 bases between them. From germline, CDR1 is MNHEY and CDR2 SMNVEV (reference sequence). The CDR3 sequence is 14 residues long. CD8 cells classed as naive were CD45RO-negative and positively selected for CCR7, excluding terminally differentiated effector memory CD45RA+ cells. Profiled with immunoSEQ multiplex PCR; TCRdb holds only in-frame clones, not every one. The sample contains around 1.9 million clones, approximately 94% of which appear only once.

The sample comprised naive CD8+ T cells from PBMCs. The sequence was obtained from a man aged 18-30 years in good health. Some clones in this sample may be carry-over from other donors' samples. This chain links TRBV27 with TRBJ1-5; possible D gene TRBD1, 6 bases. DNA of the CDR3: TGTGCCAGCAGTTTGGGACACGACAATCAGCCCCAGCATTTT. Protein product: CASSLGHDNQPQHF.